This entry lists 17 T cell receptor beta chains sequenced from one sample in a study of human T cells and chemical hapten exposure. Specified time point: patch test 3, about 24 weeks after DPC sensitization. As for treatment: therapeutic diphenylcyclopropenone sensitization with weekly scalp DPC. TCRdb analysed the RACE reads with MiXCR anew, one entry per CDR3 protein. The sample consists of roughly 130,000 distinct CDR3 sequences, approximately 10% of them appearing once. Sequenced material: whole blood, taken in connection with sensitization to the hapten diphenylcyclopropenone (DPC). These receptors originate from a woman between 45 and 60 years old with alopecia areata. Some clones in this sample may be carry-over from other donors' samples.

The chain's CDR3 is CASSSIRTSGRAIRSYNEQFF. The CDR3 nucleotides read TGTGCCAGCAGTTCCATACGGACTAGCGGGAGGGCAATTCGCTCCTACAATGAGCAGTTCTTC. This rearrangement joins TRBV6-2 or TRBV6-3 to TRBJ2-1; TRBD2 matches at 15 bases. Trimming removed 4 bases from V and 0 bases from J; junction bases left unmatched: 13. This CDR3 has 21 residues. Looked up from germline, CDR1 is MNHEY and CDR2 is SVGEGT.

This clonotype was seen many times. The rearrangement links TRBV7-3 to TRBJ1-5; D uncertain. This CDR3 is built from 13 residues. Germline V gives CDR1 SGHTA, CDR2 FQGTGA. Between the trimmed V and J ends, which lost 2 bases and 4 bases, there was a span of 6 bases. The CDR3 loop is CASSLGRNQPQHF. The CDR3 bases are TGTGCCAGCAGCTTAGGCAGAAATCAGCCCCAGCATTTT.

The gene calls are TRBV28 and TRBJ1-2; 7 bases align to TRBD1. Germline-derived CDR1 and CDR2 are MDHEN and SYDVKM. V was clipped by 6 bases and J by 8 bases; unmatched bases: 6. The CDR3 is made up of 12 amino acids. For the CDR3, the DNA is TGTGCCAGCAGGGACAGGAGCGGAGGCTACACCTTC. Translation: CASRDRSGGYTF.

This clonotype was detected only a few times. V is TRBV20-1 and J is TRBJ2-7, with 7 bases that match TRBD2. Germline-derived CDR1 and CDR2 are DFQATT and SNEGSKA (reference sequence). Trimming cost V 1 base and J 2 bases; bases outside gene matches: 2. The CDR3 has 13 residues. Written as DNA, the CDR3 is TGCAGTGCTAGAGGGGAGGGGCCCTACGAGCAGTACTTC. Translated: CSARGEGPYEQYF.

V gene TRBV28 combines with J gene TRBJ2-7, with D perhaps TRBD1 (5 bases). Between the trimmed V and J ends, which lost 2 bases and 6 bases, there was a span of 11 bases. Germline V CDR1 and CDR2: MDHEN, SYDVKM. The CDR3 has 13 amino acids. In nucleotides, the CDR3 is TGTGCCAGCAGTTTAGGTCGACAGCCCGAGCAGTACTTC. It specifies CASSLGRQPEQYF.

V gene TRBV4-3 combines with J gene TRBJ1-5; 9 positions match TRBD1. J was trimmed by 5 bases and V by 4 bases; bases with no gene match: 6. The CDR3 has 15 amino acids. Germline V gene sequence: CDR1 LGHNA, CDR2 YSLEER. Here the CDR3 DNA reads TGCGCCAGCAGCCGCGGGACAGGGCGTGATCAGCCCCAGCATTTT. Its translation: CASSRGTGRDQPQHF.

This clonotype was detected a few times. The V call is TRBV2, the J call TRBJ1-2, with TRBD1 matching 8 bases. The CDR3 loop spans 14 amino acids. The V segment lost 7 bases and the J segment 4 bases; nucleotides outside the gene matches: 8. Germline CDR1 and CDR2: SNHLY and FYNNEI. CDR3 DNA sequence: TGTGCCAGCACCTCCCGGACAGGGAGCTATGGCTACACCTTC. This translates into CASTSRTGSYGYTF.

The rearrangement links TRBV2 to TRBJ2-3, with 8 bases lining up with TRBD2. J lost 1 base, V lost 4 bases, and 4 bases had no gene match. CDR1 is SNHLY and CDR2 is FYNNEI in the germline V gene. The CDR3 sequence is 15 residues long. This CDR3 is CASSVRGAGTDTQYF. The CDR3 DNA follows: TGTGCCAGCAGTGTGCGGGGGGCCGGCACAGATACGCAGTATTTT.

V usage is TRBV20-1 and J usage is TRBJ1-1; D is uncertain. The V end was cut by 1 base, the J end by 1 base, with 7 bases between. The CDR3 is 13 residues long. Per the germline V gene, CDR1 is DFQATT and CDR2 is SNEGSKA (reference sequence). DNA of the CDR3: TGCAGTGCTAGAGCTACAGCGAACACTGAAGCTTTCTTT. It codes for CSARATANTEAFF.

The rearrangement uses TRBV13 and TRBJ2-3; D perhaps matches TRBD1 (6 bases). The CDR3 is 14 residues long. In germline, CDR1 is PRHDT, CDR2 FYEKMQ (reference sequence). V was pared by 4 bases and J by 2 bases, with 10 bases between. The CDR3 DNA follows: TGTGCCAGCAGCTCATGGACAGCCACAGATACGCAGTATTTT. It translates to CASSSWTATDTQYF. The whole variable domain, filled in from reference TRBV13 and TRBJ2-3, reads AAGVIQSPRHLIKEKRETATLKCYPIPRHDTVYWYQQGPGQDPQFLISFYEKMQSDKGSIPDRFSAQQFSDYHSELNMSSLELGDSALYFCASSSWTATDTQYFGPGTRLTVL.

The rearrangement uses TRBV4-3 and TRBJ1-6, with a tentative D call TRBD1 (5 bases). CDR3 length equals 16 residues. The germline V gene has CDR1 LGHNA and CDR2 YSLEER. Trimming took 2 bases from V and 9 from J, leaving 17 bases between them. The CDR3 coding sequence is TGCGCCAGCAGCCAATCCGCGGGACCCAGCGTTTCACCCCTCCACTTT. Its protein product is CASSQSAGPSVSPLHF.

This chain connects TRBV29-1 to TRBJ2-1; the match to TRBD2 covers 7 bases. The CDR3 extends over 16 amino acids. CDR1 is SQVTM, CDR2 ANQGSEA, per germline. V dropped 3 bases and J dropped 1; count of bases not matched to a gene: 9. The CDR3: CSVEGGVQFSYNEQFF. CDR3 nucleotide sequence: TGCAGCGTTGAGGGGGGGGTCCAATTTTCCTACAATGAGCAGTTCTTC.

Only a few counts were recorded for this clonotype. The chain joins TRBV9 to TRBJ2-1; 10 bases line up with TRBD2. Germline trimming cut 4 bases from V and 2 bases from J; bases unmatched to any gene: 6. Germline CDR1 is SGDLS and CDR2 is YYNGEE. The CDR3 is made up of 16 amino acids. DNA for the CDR3: TGTGCCAGCAGCTCCCTTAGCGGGGGGCCCTACAATGAGCAGTTCTTC. Its protein product is CASSSLSGGPYNEQFF.

This clonotype was detected a few times. V and J are TRBV6-5 and TRBJ2-3; the match to TRBD2 covers 13 bases. Germline V gives CDR1 MNHEY, CDR2 SVGAGI. Trimming took 0 bases from V and 1 from J; bases not matched to a gene: 4. This CDR3 is 18 amino acids long. CDR3 amino acids: CASSYSTSGGKGTDTQYF. CDR3 nucleotide sequence: TGTGCCAGCAGTTACTCGACTAGCGGGGGGAAAGGCACAGATACGCAGTATTTT.

This clonotype was counted between two and nine times. The V gene is TRBV12-3 or TRBV12-4, the J gene TRBJ1-5; D remains unclear. Between the trimmed V and J ends, which lost 6 bases and 2 bases, there was a span of 5 bases. The CDR3 loop spans 12 amino acids. The CDR3 here is CASRTGNQPQHF. The CDR3 nucleotides read TGTGCCAGCAGGACCGGCAATCAGCCCCAGCATTTT.

The chain combines TRBV29-1 with TRBJ2-2; D unresolved. The CDR3 has 15 residues. Trimming pared 7 bases from V and 2 bases from J, leaving 17 bases between. The germline gives CDR1 SQVTM, CDR2 ANQGSEA. The CDR3: CSAASWAFNTGELFF. CDR3 DNA: TGCAGCGCAGCCTCGTGGGCGTTCAACACCGGGGAGCTGTTTTTT.

The V gene is TRBV20-1, the J gene TRBJ1-6, with a possible D match to TRBD1 (6 bases). Trimming took 0 bases from V and 8 from J, leaving 14 bases between them. From germline, CDR1 is DFQATT and CDR2 SNEGSKA (reference sequence). CDR3 length: 15 amino acids. The CDR3 sequence is CSARDQGGNHSPLHF. CDR3 DNA: TGCAGTGCTAGAGATCAAGGGGGGAACCATTCACCCCTCCACTTT.